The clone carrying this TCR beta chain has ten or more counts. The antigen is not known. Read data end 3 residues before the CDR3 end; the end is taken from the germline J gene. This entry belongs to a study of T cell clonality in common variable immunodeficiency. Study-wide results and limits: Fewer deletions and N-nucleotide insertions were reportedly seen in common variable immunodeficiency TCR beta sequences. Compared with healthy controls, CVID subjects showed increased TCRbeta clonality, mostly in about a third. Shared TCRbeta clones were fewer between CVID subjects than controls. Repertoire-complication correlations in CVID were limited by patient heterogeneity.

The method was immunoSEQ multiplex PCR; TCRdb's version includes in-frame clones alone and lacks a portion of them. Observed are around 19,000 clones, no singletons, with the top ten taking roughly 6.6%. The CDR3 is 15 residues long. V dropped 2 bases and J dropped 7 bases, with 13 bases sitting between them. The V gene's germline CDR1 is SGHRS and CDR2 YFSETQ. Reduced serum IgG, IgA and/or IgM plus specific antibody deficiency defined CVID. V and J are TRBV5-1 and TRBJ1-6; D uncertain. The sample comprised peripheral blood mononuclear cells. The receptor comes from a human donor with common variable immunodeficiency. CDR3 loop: CASSLLAGSNSPLHF. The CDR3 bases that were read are TGCGCCAGCAGCTTATTGGCGGGGAGCAATTCACCC. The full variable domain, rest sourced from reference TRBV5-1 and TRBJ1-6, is KAGVTQTPRYLIKTRGQQVTLSCSPISGHRSVSWYQQTPGQGLQFLFEYFSETQRNKGNFPGRFSGRQFSNSRSEMNVSTLELGDSALYLCASSLLAGSNSPLHFGNGTRLTVT.